Presented here are 26 T cell receptor beta chains from one specimen sequenced in a study of blood T cell repertoires in COVID-19. Using immunoSEQ multiplex PCR, the repertoire was profiled, and TCRdb retains in-frame clones only, with some absent. In the table there are around 300,000 clones, around 82% of which are singletons. The specimen sequenced was peripheral blood. The receptors come from a man aged 25 to 40 with active or convalescent COVID-19.

The chain couples TRBV11-1 to TRBJ2-7; weak D call: TRBD1 (6 bases). CDR1 and CDR2 (germline): SGHAT, FQDESV (reference sequence). Deletions cut 5 bases from V and 0 bases from J, with 11 bases between. This CDR3 has 14 amino acids. In DNA form, the CDR3 reads TGTGCCAGCAGCCCCACAGGGAGCTCCTACGAGCAGTACTTC. This sequence encodes CASSPTGSSYEQYF.

This clone was seen once. The rearrangement links TRBV5-1 to TRBJ1-1; TRBD1 is a possible D gene (5 bases). Trimming took 4 bases from V and 5 from J, leaving 12 bases between them. The CDR3 length is 13 residues. From germline, CDR1 is SGHRS and CDR2 YFSETQ. The CDR3 sequence: CASSAREGTEAFF. CDR3 bases: TGCGCCAGCAGCGCCAGGGAGGGGACTGAAGCTTTCTTT.

The chain carries TRBV25-1 and TRBJ1-4; TRBD1 matches 7 bases. Germline-derived CDR1 and CDR2 are MGHDK and SYGVNS. The CDR3 consists of 16 residues. Losses at the gene ends were 1 base for V and 1 base for J; bases not matched to a gene: 3. The DNA of the CDR3 is TGTGCCAGCAGTGAATTCGGGGACAGAACTAATGAAAAACTGTTTTTT. This encodes CASSEFGDRTNEKLFF.

This clone has more than one count but fewer than ten. This rearrangement joins TRBV6-5 to TRBJ1-6; the D is unclear. The CDR3 sequence is 14 residues long. Per germline, CDR1 MNHEY and CDR2 SVGAGI. V was clipped by 0 bases and J by 10 bases, with 10 bases between them. CDR3 in DNA: TGTGCCAGCAGTTACTCGAGGGAACGCTCACCCCTCCACTTT. Its translation is CASSYSRERSPLHF.

The V and J genes are TRBV27 and TRBJ1-5, with D tentatively TRBD1 (5 bases). The V gene's germline CDR1 is MNHEY and CDR2 SMNVEV (reference sequence). Trimming removed 0 bases at V and 0 bases at J, with 18 bases between. This CDR3 contains 19 residues. This CDR3 reads CASSLSGGGQGYSNQPQHF. CDR3 nucleotides: TGTGCCAGCAGTTTATCGGGGGGTGGCCAGGGATATAGCAATCAGCCCCAGCATTTT.

The chain couples TRBV6-5 to TRBJ1-2; D might be TRBD1 (5 bases). The V gene's germline CDR1 is MNHEY and CDR2 SVGAGI. Deletions cut 6 bases from V and 4 bases from J, with 9 bases between. The CDR3 sequence is 12 residues long. This chain's CDR3 is CASSQGVYGYTF. The DNA for the CDR3 is TGTGCCAGCAGCCAGGGTGTCTATGGCTACACCTTC.

The chain has TRBV6-2 or TRBV6-3 and TRBJ2-7; possible D gene TRBD1, 6 bases. Germline V lookup: CDR1 MNHEY, CDR2 SVGEGT. Trimming stripped 3 bases from V and 5 bases from J, with 14 bases between. The CDR3 spans 14 residues. The CDR3 loop is CASSYRGKGDEQYF. DNA of the CDR3: TGTGCCAGCAGTTATCGGGGAAAGGGGGACGAGCAGTACTTC.

The chain joins TRBV4-3 to TRBJ2-2, with D possibly matching TRBD2 (5 bases). Trimming stripped 0 bases from V and 3 bases from J, with 17 bases between. The CDR3 contains 18 residues. In germline, CDR1 is LGHNA, CDR2 YSLEER. DNA for the CDR3: TGCGCCAGCAGCCAAGATCCGCGGGCGCAATCTCACACCGGGGAGCTGTTTTTT. Amino acids: CASSQDPRAQSHTGELFF.

CDR3 residues: CASSEAGVHGYTF. CDR3 coding DNA: TGTGCCAGCAGTGAAGCAGGGGTGCATGGCTACACCTTC. This rearrangement joins TRBV6-1 to TRBJ1-2; TRBD1 is a possible D gene (5 bases). The CDR3 sequence is 13 residues long. Per germline, CDR1 MNHNS and CDR2 SASEGT. V lost 0 bases to trimming and J lost 6 bases, with 8 bases between them.

V and J are TRBV20-1 and TRBJ2-2; D gene unclear. The germline CDR1 and CDR2 sequences are DFQATT and SNEGSKA (reference sequence). Deletions cut 0 bases from V and 7 bases from J, with 3 bases between. CDR3 size: 11 residues. The CDR3 reads CSARDNGELFF. In DNA, the CDR3 is TGCAGTGCTAGAGATAACGGGGAGCTGTTTTTT.

The chain recombines TRBV29-1 with TRBJ2-2; 7 positions match TRBD2. Trimming cost V 8 bases and J 7 bases; bases outside gene matches: 7. Germline V gene sequence: CDR1 SQVTM, CDR2 ANQGSEA. The CDR3 spans 12 residues. The CDR3 bases are TGCAGCACGCGGGAGTTAGGCGGGGAGCTGTTTTTT. This translates into CSTRELGGELFF.

This clone showed up just a few times. The chain is built from TRBV5-3 and TRBJ1-1; D not certain. TRBV5-3 carries the ORF label, with uncertain function. The CDR3 loop spans 13 amino acids. With 4 bases removed from V and 4 bases from J, the gap between germline ends came to 11 bases. The CDR3 region is CARSPRSVTEAFF. As DNA, the CDR3 is TGTGCCAGAAGCCCTCGGTCGGTCACTGAAGCTTTCTTT.

This chain joins TRBV29-1 and TRBJ2-1, with 10 bases aligning to TRBD2. Trimming took 4 bases from V and 4 from J; bases not matched to a gene: 4. Germline CDR1 is SQVTM and CDR2 is ANQGSEA. The CDR3 extends over 14 amino acids. This chain's CDR3 is CSVGASGSYNEQFF. The CDR3 nucleotides read TGCAGCGTTGGGGCTAGCGGGAGTTACAATGAGCAGTTCTTC.

The V call is TRBV14, the J call TRBJ2-2; possible D gene TRBD1, 5 bases. The CDR3 runs 16 residues. The V gene's germline CDR1 is SGHDN and CDR2 FVKESK. The germline V and J ends were trimmed by 6 bases and 5 bases, with 19 bases remaining between them. The CDR3 region is CASSQGPDVRTGELFF. The CDR3 DNA sequence: TGTGCCAGCAGTCAGGGCCCGGACGTACGGACCGGGGAGCTGTTTTTT.

CDR3 bases: TGTGCCAGCAGCTTGTTGGCGGGGGGGGGCACAGATACGCAGTATTTT. This codes for CASSLLAGGGTDTQYF. The chain employs TRBV5-4 and TRBJ2-3; 9 positions agree with TRBD2. V lost 1 base to trimming and J lost 1 base; unmatched junction nucleotides: 4. The CDR3 length is 16 residues. Germline V lookup: CDR1 SGHNT, CDR2 YYREEE (reference sequence).

This chain links TRBV11-3 with TRBJ1-5; TRBD1 might be the D (5 bases). Germline V lookup: CDR1 SGHNT, CDR2 YENEEA. The CDR3 spans 15 residues. Trimming removed 1 base from V and 2 bases from J, with 9 bases in between. DNA of the CDR3: TGTGCCAGCAGCTTAGGCGGGGGTGGCAATCAGCCCCAGCATTTT. Amino acid sequence: CASSLGGGGNQPQHF.

This clone was picked up a small number of times. V usage is TRBV7-2 and J usage is TRBJ2-7; 7 bases match TRBD1. V trimming: 4 bases; J trimming: 1 base; junction bases outside the gene matches: 10. The CDR3 contains 16 residues. Germline lookup yields CDR1 SGHTA and CDR2 FQGNSA. The chain's CDR3 is CASSSYRGLRSYEQYF. The DNA for the CDR3 is TGTGCCAGCAGCTCCTACAGGGGCCTTAGATCCTACGAGCAGTACTTC. The full variable domain, completed using reference TRBV7-2 and TRBJ2-7, is GAGVSQSPSNKVTEKGKDVELRCDPISGHTALYWYRQSLGQGLEFLIYFQGNSAPDKSGLPSDRFSAERTGGSVSTLTIQRTQQEDSAVYLCASSSYRGLRSYEQYFGPGTRLTVT.

The V call is TRBV3-1 (or the pseudogene TRBV3-2), the J call TRBJ2-5; 9 nucleotides align to TRBD1. Germline V gene lookup returns CDR1 LGHDT and CDR2 YNNKEL (reference sequence). CDR3 length: 15 amino acids. J gave up 4 bases and V 4 bases, and 7 bases lay outside the gene matches. CDR3 residues: CASSPGTGLLETQYF. CDR3 bases: TGTGCCAGCAGCCCCGGGACAGGGCTTCTAGAGACCCAGTACTTC.

The chain is built from TRBV15 and TRBJ2-1, with D perhaps matching TRBD2 (5 bases). From germline, CDR1 is LNHNV and CDR2 YYDKDF (reference sequence). CDR3 length: 15 amino acids. V was pared by 5 bases and J by 3 bases, with 14 bases between. The CDR3 bases are TGTGCCACCAGCGGTCTCGCGGGCGACTACAATGAGCAGTTCTTC. Encoded protein: CATSGLAGDYNEQFF.

The CDR3 sequence: CASSLGQVNTGELFF. The CDR3, as DNA: TGTGCCAGCAGCTTAGGACAGGTTAACACCGGGGAGCTGTTTTTT. This sequence joins TRBV11-2 and TRBJ2-2; D may be TRBD1 (6 bases). Germline CDR1 SGHAT, CDR2 FQNNGV. The CDR3 consists of 15 residues. Trimming left V 1 base short and J 2 bases short, with 8 bases between.

This chain connects TRBV11-2 to TRBJ2-7; 9 bases are shared with TRBD1. This CDR3 has 16 residues. After removal of 5 bases from V and 3 bases from J, the junction contained 11 bases not matched to a gene. CDR1 SGHAT and CDR2 FQNNGV come from the germline V gene. CDR3 protein: CASSLTGGTPNYEQYF. CDR3 nucleotide sequence: TGTGCCAGCAGCCTCACAGGGGGCACGCCCAACTACGAGCAGTACTTC.

This clone was recorded once. The J gene is TRBJ1-1, the V gene TRBV6-5; D is unresolved. The CDR3 length is 13 residues. Germline assignment: CDR1 MNHEY and CDR2 SVGAGI. Trimming left V 6 bases short and J 0 bases short, with 8 bases between. CDR3 loop: CASRAGMNTEAFF. The CDR3 nucleotides are TGTGCCAGCAGGGCGGGAATGAACACTGAAGCTTTCTTT.

This chain links TRBV5-1 with TRBJ2-2; 13 nucleotides align to TRBD2. Germline CDR1 is SGHRS and CDR2 is YFSETQ. After removal of 1 base from V and 4 bases from J, the junction contained 7 bases not matched to a gene. This CDR3 has 18 amino acids. The CDR3 DNA follows: TGCGCCAGCAGCTTGCAAGGACTAGCGGGGGCTTTCACCGGGGAGCTGTTTTTT. Translation: CASSLQGLAGAFTGELFF.

This clone was seen more than once but under ten times. The chain has TRBV29-1 and TRBJ2-1, with D possibly matching TRBD2 (5 bases). The CDR3 sequence is 13 residues long. V shed 6 bases and J shed 10 bases, with 19 bases lying between them. CDR1 is SQVTM, CDR2 ANQGSEA, per germline. CDR3 amino acids: CSVRENGVVEQFF. CDR3 coding DNA: TGCAGCGTCCGGGAAAACGGGGTAGTAGAGCAGTTCTTC.

This chain uses TRBV28 with TRBJ1-4, with D possibly matching TRBD1 (5 bases). Per the germline V gene, CDR1 is MDHEN and CDR2 is SYDVKM. The CDR3 spans 15 residues. Between the trimmed V and J ends, which lost 2 bases and 1 base, there was a span of 8 bases. CDR3: CASSLGAETNEKLFF. CDR3 coding DNA: TGTGCCAGCAGTTTAGGGGCGGAAACTAATGAAAAACTGTTTTTT.

The chain combines TRBV29-1 with TRBJ2-7, with 10 bases aligning to TRBD1. The CDR3 runs 13 residues. CDR1 is SQVTM and CDR2 is ANQGSEA in the germline V gene. V shed 7 bases and J 4 bases; nucleotides not matched to a gene: 7. The CDR3 loop reads CSAGTGVGYEQYF. In DNA, the CDR3 is TGCAGCGCGGGGACAGGGGTCGGTTACGAGCAGTACTTC.